This T cell receptor (beta chain) emerged from a study of shared clonotypes between healthy human individuals. About the study: Two female and a few male donors aged 18 to 49 were enrolled. Broader study findings: A generally larger estimated richness was seen in naive subsets than in memory subsets.

Researchers divided each subset's genomic DNA evenly across several immunoSEQ plates. Assay: immunoSEQ multiplex PCR; the TCRdb copy retains only in-frame clones and omits some. The sample carries approximately 2,200,000 clones, around 93% recorded once. As concerns this clone: Its antigen is as yet unknown.

The V gene lost 4 bases and the J gene lost 0 bases, with 10 bases spanning the gap. Looked up from germline, CDR1 is SQVTM and CDR2 is ANQGSEA. The CDR3 runs 14 residues. CD8 cells classed as naive were CD45RO-negative and positively selected for CCR7, excluding terminally differentiated effector memory CD45RA+ cells. The donors, all of them Caucasian adults, lived in Nashville, Tennessee. The specimen sequenced was naive CD8+ T cells from PBMCs. This receptor was obtained from a man aged 18 to 29 in good health. Some clones in this sample may be carry-over from other donors' samples. The chain is built from TRBV29-1 and TRBJ2-1; D may match TRBD1 or TRBD2 (5 bases each). This chain's CDR3 is CSVVGTNSYNEQFF. CDR3 sequence (DNA): TGCAGCGTTGTTGGGACCAACTCCTACAATGAGCAGTTCTTC.